Each of the 10 T cell receptor beta chains below was sequenced from the same sample in a study of a mutant IDH1 vaccine in newly diagnosed glioma. Sequencing used immunoSEQ multiplex PCR; TCRdb keeps in-frame clones, though not all of them. Of about 64,000 clones listed, 60% to 75% are singletons. For these TCRs, the target antigens are not known. The time point here: week 35, safety follow-up. Every vaccination contained 300 ug of the mutant IDH1 20-mer peptide and was paired with topical imiquimod. The sequencing used PBMCs, collected from a glioma patient whose treatment included an IDH1 peptide vaccine. Receptors originate from a man aged 50 or older with glioma.

The rearrangement uses TRBV9 and TRBJ1-1, with no clear D. Germline loops: CDR1 SGDLS, CDR2 YYNGEE. V lost 0 bases, J lost 0 bases, and 9 bases lay in between. The CDR3 spans 15 residues. The CDR3 here is CASSVDWTLNTEAFF. In DNA form, the CDR3 reads TGTGCCAGCAGCGTAGACTGGACGCTGAACACTGAAGCTTTCTTT. Complete variable domain (other parts from reference TRBV9 and TRBJ1-1): DSGVTQTPKHLITATGQRVTLRCSPRSGDLSVYWYQQSLDQGLQFLIQYYNGEERAKGNILERFSAQQFPDLHSELNLSSLELGDSALYFCASSVDWTLNTEAFFGQGTRLTVV.

The V call is TRBV4-3, the J call TRBJ1-5; D is unresolved. Germline V CDR1 and CDR2: LGHNA, YSLEER. CDR3 length: 13 amino acids. V was trimmed by 4 bases and J by 5 bases, leaving 9 bases between them. The CDR3 spells CASSLGVDQPQHF. CDR3 nucleotides: TGCGCCAGCAGCCTCGGGGTAGATCAGCCCCAGCATTTT.

CDR3 nucleotides: TGTGCCAGCAGCTTGGTCTCTGACATCCCTGGGCAGCCCCAGCATTTT. It translates to CASSLVSDIPGQPQHF. The V call is TRBV5-5, the J call TRBJ1-5; D is unresolved. The CDR3 is made up of 16 amino acids. V was shortened by 0 bases and J by 7 bases, with 17 bases between the two germline ends. Germline V CDR1 and CDR2: SGHKS, YYEKEE (reference sequence).

The chain has TRBV4-3 and TRBJ2-7; 7 bases line up with TRBD1. Germline V gene lookup returns CDR1 LGHNA and CDR2 YSLEER. The ends lost 1 base at V and 0 bases at J; junction bases unmatched: 3. The CDR3 is 15 amino acids. The CDR3 bases are TGCGCCAGCAGCCAAGGGACAGGATTCTCCTACGAGCAGTACTTC. Translating gives CASSQGTGFSYEQYF.

This clone was picked up a small number of times. The V gene is TRBV7-2, the J gene TRBJ2-3; unclear D gene. V lost 3 bases, J lost 2 bases, and 12 bases lay in between. From germline, CDR1 is SGHTA and CDR2 FQGNSA. The CDR3 loop spans 15 amino acids. The CDR3 is CASSLLLSTTDTQYF. CDR3 sequence (DNA): TGTGCCAGCAGCTTGCTCCTTTCCACCACAGATACGCAGTATTTT.

CDR3 amino acids: CASSEPRVGAYEQYF. The CDR3 DNA follows: TGTGCCAGCAGTGAACCCAGGGTTGGGGCCTACGAGCAGTACTTC. This chain links TRBV6-1 with TRBJ2-7, with D perhaps TRBD1 (5 bases). Germline CDR1 is MNHNS and CDR2 is SASEGT. V gave up 2 bases and J gave up 2 bases, with 13 bases separating them. This CDR3 region has 15 residues.

This clone was picked up a small number of times. J is TRBJ1-1 and V is TRBV6-5, with 8 nucleotides matching TRBD1. Germline V CDR1 and CDR2: MNHEY, SVGAGI. The CDR3 covers 12 residues. With 7 bases clipped from V and 6 bases from J, the junction kept 4 bases outside the gene matches. DNA of the CDR3: TGTGCCAGCACCAACAGGGGGTCTGAAGCTTTCTTT. As protein: CASTNRGSEAFF.

This chain links TRBV5-6 with TRBJ2-3; 9 bases agree with TRBD1. Germline trimming cut 3 bases from V and 2 bases from J; bases unmatched to any gene: 13. CDR1 is SGHDT, CDR2 YYEEEE, per germline. This CDR3 spans 18 amino acids. CDR3 nucleotide sequence: TGTGCCAGCAGCTCCGTGATATGGACAGGGGCTAACACAGATACGCAGTATTTT. This sequence encodes CASSSVIWTGANTDTQYF.

The rearrangement joins TRBV19 to TRBJ2-2, with a possible D match to TRBD1 (5 bases). The V gene's germline CDR1 is LNHDA and CDR2 SQIVND (reference sequence). The CDR3 has 13 residues. V was pared by 11 bases and J by 1 base, with 11 bases between. The CDR3 DNA sequence: TGTGCCGGGGCAGATCTGAACACCGGGGAGCTGTTTTTT. Its protein is CAGADLNTGELFF.

The chain is built from TRBV5-1 and TRBJ2-1; 7 bases align to TRBD2. V was pared by 4 bases and J by 10 bases, with 8 bases of the junction left unmatched. Germline V gene sequence: CDR1 SGHRS, CDR2 YFSETQ. The length of the CDR3 is 13 residues. The CDR3 DNA reads TGCGCCAGCAGCATGACCGGGGGGAAAGAGCAGTTCTTC. Translation: CASSMTGGKEQFF.